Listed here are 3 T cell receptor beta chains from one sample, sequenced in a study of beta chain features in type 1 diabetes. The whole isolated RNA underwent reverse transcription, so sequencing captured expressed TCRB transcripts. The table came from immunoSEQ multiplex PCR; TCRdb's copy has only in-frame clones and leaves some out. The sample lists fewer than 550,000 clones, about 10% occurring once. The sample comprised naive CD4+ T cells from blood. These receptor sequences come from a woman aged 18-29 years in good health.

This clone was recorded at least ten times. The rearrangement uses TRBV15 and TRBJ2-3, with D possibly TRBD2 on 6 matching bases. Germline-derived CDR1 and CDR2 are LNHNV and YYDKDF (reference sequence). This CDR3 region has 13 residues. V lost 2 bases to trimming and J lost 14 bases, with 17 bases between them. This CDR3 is CATSRNIAEWMYF. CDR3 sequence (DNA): TGTGCCACCAGCAGAAATATAGCGGAGTGGATGTATTTT.

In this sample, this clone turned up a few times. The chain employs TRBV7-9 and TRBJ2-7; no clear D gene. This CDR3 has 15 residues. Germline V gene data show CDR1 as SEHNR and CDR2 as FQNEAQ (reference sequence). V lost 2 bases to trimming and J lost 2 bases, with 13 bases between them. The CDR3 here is CASSLTPNSPYEQYV. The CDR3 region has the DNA TGTGCCAGCAGCTTAACCCCAAACAGCCCCTACGAGCAGTACGTC.

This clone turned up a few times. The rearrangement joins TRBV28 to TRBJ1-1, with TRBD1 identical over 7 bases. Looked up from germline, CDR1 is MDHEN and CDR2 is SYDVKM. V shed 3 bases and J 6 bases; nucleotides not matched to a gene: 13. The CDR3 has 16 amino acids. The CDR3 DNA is TGTGCCAGCAGTTTTCACAGGGGACGTAGCCTGTCTGAAGCTTTCTTT. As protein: CASSFHRGRSLSEAFF.